The present entry profiles one TCR beta chain with its context. These data originate in a study of blood T cell repertoires in COVID-19. For the study at large: Whether acute or convalescent, the COVID-19 samples came from the United States, Italy and Spain. In each case, the material was cDNA or gDNA derived from T cells, B-cell-depleted T cells, or PBMCs.

The CDR3 runs to 11 residues. With 8 bases removed from V and 3 bases from J, the gap between germline ends came to 10 bases. Germline V gene sequence: CDR1 DFQATT, CDR2 SNEGSKA (reference sequence). Original processing notes: It was from reference gene primer amplification that nucleated cell counts were estimated. Repertoires were generated with immunoSEQ multiplex PCR, while TCRdb's copy carries only in-frame clones and drops some. V and J calls and clone size follow that table, whereas D and trimming were derived from the DNA. Among under 75,000 clones listed, roughly nine tenths were seen once. The source is a man aged 45-65 years with active COVID-19. The chain is built from TRBV20-1 and TRBJ1-2; weak D call: TRBD1 (5 bases). Specimen: peripheral blood. CDR3 DNA sequence: TGCAGTATCGGGGGGGACTATGGCTACACCTTC. As protein: CSIGGDYGYTF.